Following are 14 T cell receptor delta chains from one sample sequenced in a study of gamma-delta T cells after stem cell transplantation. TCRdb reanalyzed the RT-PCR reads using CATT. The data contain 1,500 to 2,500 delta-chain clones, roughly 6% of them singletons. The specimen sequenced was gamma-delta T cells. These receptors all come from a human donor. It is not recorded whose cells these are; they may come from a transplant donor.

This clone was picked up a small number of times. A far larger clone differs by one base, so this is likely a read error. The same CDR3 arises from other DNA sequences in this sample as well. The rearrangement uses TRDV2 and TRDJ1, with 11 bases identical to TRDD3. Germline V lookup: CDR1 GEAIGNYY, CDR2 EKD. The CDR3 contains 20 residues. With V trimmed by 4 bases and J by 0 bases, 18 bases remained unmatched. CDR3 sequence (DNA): TGTGCCTGTGATCTAGTACTGGGGGATAATAATGCCCCCTACACCGATAAACTCATCTTT. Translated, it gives CACDLVLGDNNAPYTDKLIF.

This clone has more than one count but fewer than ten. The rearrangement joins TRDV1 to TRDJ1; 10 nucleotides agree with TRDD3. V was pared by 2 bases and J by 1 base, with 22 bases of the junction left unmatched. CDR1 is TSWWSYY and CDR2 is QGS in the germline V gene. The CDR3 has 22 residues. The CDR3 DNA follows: TGTGCTCTTGGGGAAAGCCCCATATCTTATTACTGGGGGATCAGGGGCACCGATAAACTCATCTTT. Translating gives CALGESPISYYWGIRGTDKLIF.

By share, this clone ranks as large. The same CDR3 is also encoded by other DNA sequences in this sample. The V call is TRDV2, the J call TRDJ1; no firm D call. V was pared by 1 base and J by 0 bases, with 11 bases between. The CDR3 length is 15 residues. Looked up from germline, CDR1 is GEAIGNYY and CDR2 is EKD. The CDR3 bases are TGTGCCTGTGACACGCTCCTCGGCTACACCGATAAACTCATCTTT. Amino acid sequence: CACDTLLGYTDKLIF.

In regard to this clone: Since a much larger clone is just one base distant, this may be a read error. The DNA of the CDR3 is TGTGCCTGTGACACCGTGGACTGGAAGAAGTCGGGGTACACCGATAAACTCATCTTT. It encodes CACDTVDWKKSGYTDKLIF. This chain uses TRDV2 with TRDJ1; a possible D gene is TRDD3 (5 bases). V lost 0 bases and J 0 bases, leaving 22 bases between the germline ends. Germline CDR1 and CDR2: GEAIGNYY and EKD. This CDR3 has 19 residues.

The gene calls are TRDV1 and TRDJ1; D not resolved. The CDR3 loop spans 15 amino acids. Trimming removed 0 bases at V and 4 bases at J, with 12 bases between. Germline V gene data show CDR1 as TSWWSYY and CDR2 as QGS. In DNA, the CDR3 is TGTGCTCTTGGGGAACTAGCCCGGGGCATCGATAAACTCATCTTT. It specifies CALGELARGIDKLIF.

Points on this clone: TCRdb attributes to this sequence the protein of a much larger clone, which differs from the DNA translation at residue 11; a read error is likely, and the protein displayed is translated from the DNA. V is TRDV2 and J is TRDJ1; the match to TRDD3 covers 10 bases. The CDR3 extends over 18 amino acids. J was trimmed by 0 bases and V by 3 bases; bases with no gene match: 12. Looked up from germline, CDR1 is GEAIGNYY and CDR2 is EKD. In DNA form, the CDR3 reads TGTGCCTGTGACTCCCTCTTGGGGGATACTGCCTACACCGATAAACTCATCTTT. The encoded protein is CACDSLLGDTAYTDKLIF.

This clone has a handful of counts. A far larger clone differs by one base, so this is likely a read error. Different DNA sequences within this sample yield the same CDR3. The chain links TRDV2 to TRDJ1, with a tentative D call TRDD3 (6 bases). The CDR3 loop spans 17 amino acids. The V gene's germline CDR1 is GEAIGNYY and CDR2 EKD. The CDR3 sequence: CACDTVGDRPYTDKLIF. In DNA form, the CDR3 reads TGTGCCTGTGACACCGTCGGGGATCGACCGTACACCGATAAACTCATCTTC.

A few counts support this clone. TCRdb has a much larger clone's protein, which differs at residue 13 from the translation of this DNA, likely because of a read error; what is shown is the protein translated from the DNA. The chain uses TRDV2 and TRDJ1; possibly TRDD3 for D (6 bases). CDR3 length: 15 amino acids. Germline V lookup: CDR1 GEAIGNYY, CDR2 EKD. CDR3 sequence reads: CACDTLEGGPPKPIF. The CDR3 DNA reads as TGTGCCTGTGACACGCTTGAAGGGGGACCCCCGAAACCCATCTTT.

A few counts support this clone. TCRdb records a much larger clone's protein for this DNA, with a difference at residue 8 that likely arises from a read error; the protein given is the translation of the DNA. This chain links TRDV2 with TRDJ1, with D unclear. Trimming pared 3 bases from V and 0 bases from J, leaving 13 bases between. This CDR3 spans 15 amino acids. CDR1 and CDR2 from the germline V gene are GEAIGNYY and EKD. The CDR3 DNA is TGTGCCTGTGACCACGTACTTGCAGACACCGATAAACTCATCTTT. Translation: CACDHVLADTDKLIF.

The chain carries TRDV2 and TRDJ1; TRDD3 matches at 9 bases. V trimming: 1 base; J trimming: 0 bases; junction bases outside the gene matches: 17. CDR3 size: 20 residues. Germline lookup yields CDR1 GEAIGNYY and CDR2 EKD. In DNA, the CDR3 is TGTGCCTGTGACACGGTTTTACTGGGGGACCGTTTACCTTACACCGATAAACTCATCTTT. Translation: CACDTVLLGDRLPYTDKLIF.

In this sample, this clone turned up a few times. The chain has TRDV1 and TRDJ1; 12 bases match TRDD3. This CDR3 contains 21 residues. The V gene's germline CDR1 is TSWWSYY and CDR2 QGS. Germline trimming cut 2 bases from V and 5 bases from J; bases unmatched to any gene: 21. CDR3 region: CALGELRASNVLGDTRDKLIF. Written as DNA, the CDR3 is TGTGCTCTTGGGGAATTGAGGGCTTCCAATGTACTGGGGGATACAAGAGATAAACTCATCTTT.

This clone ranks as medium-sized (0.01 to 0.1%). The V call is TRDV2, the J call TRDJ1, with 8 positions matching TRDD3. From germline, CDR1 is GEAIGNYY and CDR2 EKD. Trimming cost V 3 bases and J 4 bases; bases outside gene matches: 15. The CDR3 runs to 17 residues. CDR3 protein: CACDSVLLGARGDKLIF. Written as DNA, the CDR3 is TGTGCCTGTGACTCGGTGCTACTGGGGGCGCGGGGCGATAAACTCATCTTT.

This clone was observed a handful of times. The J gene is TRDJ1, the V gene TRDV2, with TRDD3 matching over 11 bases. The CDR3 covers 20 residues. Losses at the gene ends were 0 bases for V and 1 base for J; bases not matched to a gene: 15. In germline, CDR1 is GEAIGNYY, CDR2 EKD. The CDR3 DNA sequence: TGTGCCTGTGACACCGTGATTGGGGGATACGCGGTGGGTACCACCGATAAACTCATCTTT. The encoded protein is CACDTVIGGYAVGTTDKLIF.

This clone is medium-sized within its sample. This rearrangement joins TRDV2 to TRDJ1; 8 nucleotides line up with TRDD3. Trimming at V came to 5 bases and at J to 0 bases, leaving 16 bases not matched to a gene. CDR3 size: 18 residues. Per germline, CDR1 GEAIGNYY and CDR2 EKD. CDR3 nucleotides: TGTGCCTGTGCAGGTATCGGAGGAGTGGGGGATTACACCGATAAACTCATCTTT. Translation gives CACAGIGGVGDYTDKLIF.